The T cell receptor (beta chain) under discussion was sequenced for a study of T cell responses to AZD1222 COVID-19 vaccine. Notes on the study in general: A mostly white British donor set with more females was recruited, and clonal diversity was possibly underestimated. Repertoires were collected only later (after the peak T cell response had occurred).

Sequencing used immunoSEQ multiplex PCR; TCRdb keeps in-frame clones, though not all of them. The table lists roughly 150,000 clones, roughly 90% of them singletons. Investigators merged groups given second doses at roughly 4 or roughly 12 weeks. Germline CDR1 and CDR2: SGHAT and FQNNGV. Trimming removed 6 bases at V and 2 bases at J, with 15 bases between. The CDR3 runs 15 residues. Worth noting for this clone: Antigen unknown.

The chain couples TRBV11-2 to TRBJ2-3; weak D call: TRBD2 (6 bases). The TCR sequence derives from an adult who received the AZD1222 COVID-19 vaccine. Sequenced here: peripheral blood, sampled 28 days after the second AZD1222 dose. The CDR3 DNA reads TGTGCCAGCAGTTTCCGGGACTTTCCCACAGATACGCAGTATTTT. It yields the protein CASSFRDFPTDTQYF.